The 5 T cell receptor beta chains in this list originate from one sample, sequenced in a study of shared clonotypes between healthy human individuals. Data came from immunoSEQ multiplex PCR; TCRdb stores just in-frame clones and leaves some out. The table includes millions of clones, about 92% detected once. The sequenced material came from naive CD4+ T cells sorted from blood. Specified subset: CD45RA+ positively selected. Source of these receptors: a man between 18 and 29 years old in good health.

Details on this clone: The same CDR3 arises from other DNA sequences in this sample as well. This chain links TRBV28 with TRBJ2-7; D not resolved. Germline assignment: CDR1 MDHEN and CDR2 SYDVKM. Trimming took off 6 bases at V and 3 bases at J, with 12 bases between the two ends. The CDR3 totals 13 residues. CDR3 in amino acids: CASSPPGVYEQYF. CDR3 nucleotides: TGTGCCAGCAGCCCCCCAGGAGTCTACGAGCAGTACTTC. The full variable domain, its missing parts supplied by reference TRBV28 and TRBJ2-7, is DVKVTQSSRYLVKRTGEKVFLECVQDMDHENMFWYRQDPGLGLRLIYFSYDVKMKEKGDIPEGYSVSREKKERFSLILESASTNQTSMYLCASSPPGVYEQYFGPGTRLTVT.

The rearrangement links TRBV28 to TRBJ1-2; perhaps TRBD1 as D (5 bases). Germline lookup yields CDR1 MDHEN and CDR2 SYDVKM. V was clipped by 6 bases and J by 0 bases, with 14 bases between them. This CDR3 spans 15 amino acids. CDR3 in amino acids: CASRPTGTANYGYTF. The CDR3 DNA follows: TGTGCCAGCAGACCAACCGGGACTGCTAACTATGGCTACACCTTC.

The CDR3 region is CASSLSQPNSPLHF. CDR3 nucleotides: TGTGCCAGCAGCTTAAGCCAGCCTAATTCACCCCTCCACTTT. The chain is built from TRBV5-4 and TRBJ1-6, with unresolved D. Trimming cost V 2 bases and J 6 bases, with 9 bases left between them. CDR3 size: 14 residues. The germline gives CDR1 SGHNT, CDR2 YYREEE (reference sequence). Supplemented by reference TRBV5-4 and TRBJ1-6, the full variable domain reads ETGVTQSPTHLIKTRGQQVTLRCSSQSGHNTVSWYQQALGQGPQFIFQYYREEENGRGNFPPRFSGLQFPNYSSELNVNALELDDSALYLCASSLSQPNSPLHFGNGTRLTVT.

The chain combines TRBV18 with TRBJ2-7; tentatively, D is TRBD1 (6 bases). Per the germline V gene, CDR1 is KGHSH and CDR2 is LQKENI. The germline V and J ends were trimmed by 0 bases and 2 bases, with 11 bases remaining between them. The CDR3 spans 15 residues. The CDR3 loop reads CASSPPVTGAYEQYF. The CDR3 DNA is TGTGCCAGCTCACCACCGGTGACAGGAGCCTACGAGCAGTACTTC.

The chain joins TRBV5-4 to TRBJ1-3, with D tentatively TRBD1 (5 bases). The V gene's germline CDR1 is SGHNT and CDR2 YYREEE (reference sequence). This CDR3 spans 15 amino acids. V was pared by 6 bases and J by 2 bases, with 15 bases between. The CDR3 sequence is CASTEGRSPGNTIYF. The CDR3 region has the DNA TGTGCCAGCACCGAGGGGAGGTCCCCTGGAAACACCATATATTTT.